The clone carrying this T cell receptor (beta chain) showed up just once. Its antigen is unknown. A single base separates this from a much larger clone, so it may be a read error. TCRdb reprocessed the reads via MiXCR and lists one record per CDR3 protein. The table has approximately 500,000 distinct CDR3 sequences, 15% to 20% seen once. This sample stems from a study of T cell repertoires in cytomegalovirus infection. As for the study in general: Public signatures in TCR beta pointed to CMV infection and matching HLA type.

Study findings and constraints: Predominance within the ex vivo response was attributable to HLA-C-restricted CMV-specific TCR beta clonotypes.

The CDR3 contains 12 residues. Germline lookup yields CDR1 SGHVS and CDR2 FNYEAQ. J is TRBJ2-2 and V is TRBV7-6; D assignment may be TRBD1 or TRBD2 (5 bases each). This receptor was identified in a human donor in good health (CMV status not recorded). Some clones in this sample may be carry-over from other donors' samples. What was sequenced was CD8+ T cells from PBMCs. The CDR3 sequence: CARRSGSGVLFF. Written as DNA, the CDR3 is TGTGCCAGGAGATCAGGGTCCGGGGTGCTGTTTTTT. Based on the CDR3 plus reference TRBV7-6 and TRBJ2-2, the full variable domain is GAGVSQSPRYKVTKRGQDVALRCDPISGHVSLYWYRQALGQGPEFLTYFNYEAQQDKSGLPNDRFSAERPEGSISTLTIQRTEQRDSAMYRCARRSGSGVLFFGEGSRLTVL.